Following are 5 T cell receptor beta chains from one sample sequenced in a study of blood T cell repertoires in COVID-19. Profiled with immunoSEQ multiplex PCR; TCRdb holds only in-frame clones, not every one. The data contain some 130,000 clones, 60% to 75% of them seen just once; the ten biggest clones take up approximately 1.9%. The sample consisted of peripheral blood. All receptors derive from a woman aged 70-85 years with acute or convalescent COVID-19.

CDR3 nucleotides: TGTGCCAGCAGCCCTTCCGATAAGAGGGGCTACACCTTC. Its translation: CASSPSDKRGYTF. This chain joins TRBV5-4 and TRBJ1-2; the D is unclear. Germline assignment: CDR1 SGHNT and CDR2 YYREEE (reference sequence). The CDR3 contains 13 residues. Trimming shortened V by 4 bases and J by 8 bases, and 15 bases separated the two germline ends.

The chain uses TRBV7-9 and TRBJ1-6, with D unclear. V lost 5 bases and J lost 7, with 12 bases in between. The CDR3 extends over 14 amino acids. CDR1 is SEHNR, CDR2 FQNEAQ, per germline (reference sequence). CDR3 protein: CASSPGLPNSPLHF. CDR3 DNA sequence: TGTGCCAGCAGCCCCGGACTGCCGAATTCACCCCTCCACTTT. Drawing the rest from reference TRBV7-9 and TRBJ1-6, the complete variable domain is DTGVSQNPRHKITKRGQNVTFRCDPISEHNRLYWYRQTLGQGPEFLTYFQNEAQLEKSRLLSDRFSAERPKGSFSTLEIQRTEQGDSAMYLCASSPGLPNSPLHFGNGTRLTVT.

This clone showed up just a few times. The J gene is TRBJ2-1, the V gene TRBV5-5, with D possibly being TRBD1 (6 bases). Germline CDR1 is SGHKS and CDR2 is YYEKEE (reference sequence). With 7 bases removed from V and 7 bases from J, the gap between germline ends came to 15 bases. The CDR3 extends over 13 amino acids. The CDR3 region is CASRGRGQNEQFF. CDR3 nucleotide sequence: TGTGCCAGCCGGGGCAGGGGTCAAAATGAGCAGTTCTTC.

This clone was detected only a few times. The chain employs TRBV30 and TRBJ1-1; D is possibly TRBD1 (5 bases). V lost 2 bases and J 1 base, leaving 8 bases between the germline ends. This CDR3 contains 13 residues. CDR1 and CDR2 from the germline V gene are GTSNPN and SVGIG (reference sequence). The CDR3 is CAWSQDRNTEAFF. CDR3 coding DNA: TGTGCCTGGAGTCAAGACAGGAACACTGAAGCTTTCTTT.

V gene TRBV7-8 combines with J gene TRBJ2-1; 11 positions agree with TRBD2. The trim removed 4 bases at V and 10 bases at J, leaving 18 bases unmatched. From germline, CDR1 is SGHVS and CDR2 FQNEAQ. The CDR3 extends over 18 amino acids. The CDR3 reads CASSSRLGTSGPLGEQFF. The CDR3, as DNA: TGTGCCAGCAGCTCGCGGTTAGGGACTAGCGGCCCCCTGGGGGAGCAGTTCTTC.